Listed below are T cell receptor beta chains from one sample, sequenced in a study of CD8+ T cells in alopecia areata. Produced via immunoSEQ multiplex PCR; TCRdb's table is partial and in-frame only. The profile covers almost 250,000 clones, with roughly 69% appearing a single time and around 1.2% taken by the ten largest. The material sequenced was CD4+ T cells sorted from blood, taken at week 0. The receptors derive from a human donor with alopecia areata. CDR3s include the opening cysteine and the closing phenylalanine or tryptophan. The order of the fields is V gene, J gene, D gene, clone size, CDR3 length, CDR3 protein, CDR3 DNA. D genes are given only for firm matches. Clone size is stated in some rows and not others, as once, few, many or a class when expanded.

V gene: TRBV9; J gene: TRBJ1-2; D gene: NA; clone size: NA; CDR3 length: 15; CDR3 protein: CASRGPGKTAGGYTF; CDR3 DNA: TGTGCCAGCAGGGGACCAGGGAAGACGGCGGGTGGCTACACCTTC
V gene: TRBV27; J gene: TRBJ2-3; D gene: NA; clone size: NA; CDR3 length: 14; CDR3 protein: CASSDGQTRGTQYF; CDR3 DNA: TGTGCCAGCAGCGACGGGCAGACTAGGGGTACGCAGTATTTT
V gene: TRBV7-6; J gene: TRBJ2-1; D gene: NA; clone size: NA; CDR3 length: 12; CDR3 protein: CASSSGRVEQFF; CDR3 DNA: TGTGCCAGCAGCTCAGGCAGGGTTGAGCAGTTCTTC
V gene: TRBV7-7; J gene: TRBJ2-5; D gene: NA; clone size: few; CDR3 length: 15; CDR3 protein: CASSLALARAETQYF; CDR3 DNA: TGTGCTAGCAGCTTAGCCCTAGCCCGGGCAGAGACCCAGTACTTC
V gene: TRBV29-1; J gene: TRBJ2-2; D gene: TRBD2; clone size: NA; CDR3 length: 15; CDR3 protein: CSVLAGVTNTGELFF; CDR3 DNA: TGCAGCGTTTTAGCGGGGGTCACGAACACCGGGGAGCTGTTTTTT
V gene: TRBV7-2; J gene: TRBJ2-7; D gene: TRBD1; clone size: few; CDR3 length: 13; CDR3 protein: CASSRDSHYEQYF; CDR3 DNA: TGTGCCAGCAGCAGGGACAGTCACTACGAGCAGTACTTC
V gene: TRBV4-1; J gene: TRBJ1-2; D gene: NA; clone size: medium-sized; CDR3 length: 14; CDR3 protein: CASSQETANYGYTF; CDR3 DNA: TGCGCCAGCAGCCAAGAGACAGCGAACTATGGCTACACCTTC
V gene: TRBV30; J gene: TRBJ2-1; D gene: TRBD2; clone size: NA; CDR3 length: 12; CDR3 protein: CAWDPGGGLTFF; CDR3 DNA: TGTGCCTGGGATCCGGGAGGAGGCCTGACGTTCTTC
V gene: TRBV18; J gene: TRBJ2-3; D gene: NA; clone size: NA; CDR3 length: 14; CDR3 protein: CASSPLPYADTQYF; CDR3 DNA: TGTGCCAGCTCACCCCTCCCTTACGCAGATACGCAGTATTTT
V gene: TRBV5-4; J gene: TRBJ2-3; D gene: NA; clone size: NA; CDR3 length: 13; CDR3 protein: CASSTSTFDTQYF; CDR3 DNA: TGTGCCAGCAGCACCTCGACATTTGATACGCAGTATTTT
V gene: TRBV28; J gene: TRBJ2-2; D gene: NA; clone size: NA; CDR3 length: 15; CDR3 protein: CASSSPGINTGELFF; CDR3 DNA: TGTGCCAGCAGTTCCCCGGGGATTAACACCGGGGAGCTGTTTTTT
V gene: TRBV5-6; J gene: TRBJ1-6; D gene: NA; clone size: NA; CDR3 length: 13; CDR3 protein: CASSLVGNSPLHF; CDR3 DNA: TGTGCCAGCAGCTTGGTTGGTAATTCACCCCTCCACTTT
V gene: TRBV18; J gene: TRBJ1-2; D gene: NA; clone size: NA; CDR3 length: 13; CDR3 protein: CASSPRVVDGYTF; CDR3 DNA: TGTGCCAGCTCACCCAGGGTCGTGGATGGCTACACCTTC
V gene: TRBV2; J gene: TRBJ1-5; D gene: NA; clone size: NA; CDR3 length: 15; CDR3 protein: CASSRVGGINQPQHF; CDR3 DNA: TGTGCCAGCAGCCGCGTGGGCGGAATCAATCAGCCCCAGCATTTT
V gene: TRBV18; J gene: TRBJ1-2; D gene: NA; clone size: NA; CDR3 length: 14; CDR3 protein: CASSLGSGYYGYTF; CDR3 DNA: TGTGCCAGCTCACTGGGGTCTGGCTACTATGGCTACACCTTC
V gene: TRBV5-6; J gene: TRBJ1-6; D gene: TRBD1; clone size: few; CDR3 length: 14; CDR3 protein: CASSDDRGNSPLHF; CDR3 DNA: TGTGCCAGCAGCGACGACAGGGGTAATTCACCCCTCCACTTT
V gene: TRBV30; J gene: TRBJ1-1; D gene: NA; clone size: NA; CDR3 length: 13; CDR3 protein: CAWSRTVNTEAFF; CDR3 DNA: TGTGCCTGGAGTCGGACAGTGAACACTGAAGCTTTCTTT
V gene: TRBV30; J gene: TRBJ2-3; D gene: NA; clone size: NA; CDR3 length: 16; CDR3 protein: CAWSVPGDTGSDTQYF; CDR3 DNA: TGTGCCTGGAGTGTACCAGGAGACACCGGGTCAGATACGCAGTATTTT
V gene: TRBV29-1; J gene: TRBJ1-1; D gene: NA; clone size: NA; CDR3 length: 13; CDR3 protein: CSAYRTPETEAFF; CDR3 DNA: TGCAGCGCGTACCGGACACCCGAAACTGAAGCTTTCTTT
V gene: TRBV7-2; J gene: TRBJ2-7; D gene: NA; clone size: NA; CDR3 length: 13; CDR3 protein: CASIPIGGYEQYF; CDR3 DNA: TGTGCCAGCATCCCTATAGGGGGGTACGAGCAGTACTTC
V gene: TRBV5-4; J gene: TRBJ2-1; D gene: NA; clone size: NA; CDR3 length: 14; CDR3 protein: CASSFTSGYNEQFF; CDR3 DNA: TGTGCCAGCAGCTTTACAAGCGGATACAATGAGCAGTTCTTC
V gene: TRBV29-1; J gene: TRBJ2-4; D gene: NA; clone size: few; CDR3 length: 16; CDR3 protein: CSVEDRGHSPKNIQYF; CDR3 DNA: TGCAGCGTTGAAGATAGGGGACACTCCCCGAAAAACATTCAGTACTTC
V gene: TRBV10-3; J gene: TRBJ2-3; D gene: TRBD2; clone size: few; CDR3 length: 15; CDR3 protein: CAISRLAGDTDTQYF; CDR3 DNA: TGTGCCATCAGTAGACTAGCGGGGGATACAGATACGCAGTATTTT
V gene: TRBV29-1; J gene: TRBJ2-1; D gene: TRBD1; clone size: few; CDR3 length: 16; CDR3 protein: CSVTISGQGTYNEQFF; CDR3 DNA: TGCAGCGTAACTATTTCGGGACAGGGGACCTACAATGAGCAGTTCTTC
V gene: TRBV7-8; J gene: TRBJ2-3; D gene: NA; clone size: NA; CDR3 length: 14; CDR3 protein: CASSSYSSTDTQYF; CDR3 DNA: TGTGCCAGCAGCTCCTACTCCAGCACAGATACGCAGTATTTT
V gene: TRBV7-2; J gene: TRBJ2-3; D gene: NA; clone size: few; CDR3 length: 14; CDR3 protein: CAASTMGGTDTQYF; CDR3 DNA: TGTGCCGCCTCGACGATGGGGGGTACAGATACGCAGTATTTT
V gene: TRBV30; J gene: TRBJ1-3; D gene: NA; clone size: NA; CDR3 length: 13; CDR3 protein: CARSPGRGNTIYF; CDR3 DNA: TGTGCCCGCAGCCCGGGACGAGGAAACACCATATATTTT
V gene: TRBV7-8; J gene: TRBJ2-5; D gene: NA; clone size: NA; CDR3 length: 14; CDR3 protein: CASSLRGRQETQYF; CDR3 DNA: TGTGCCAGCAGCTTGAGGGGTCGCCAAGAGACCCAGTACTTC
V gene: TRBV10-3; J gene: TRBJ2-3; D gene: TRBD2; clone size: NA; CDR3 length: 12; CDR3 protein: CAISAGGDTQYF; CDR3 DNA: TGTGCCATCAGTGCGGGGGGAGATACGCAGTATTTT